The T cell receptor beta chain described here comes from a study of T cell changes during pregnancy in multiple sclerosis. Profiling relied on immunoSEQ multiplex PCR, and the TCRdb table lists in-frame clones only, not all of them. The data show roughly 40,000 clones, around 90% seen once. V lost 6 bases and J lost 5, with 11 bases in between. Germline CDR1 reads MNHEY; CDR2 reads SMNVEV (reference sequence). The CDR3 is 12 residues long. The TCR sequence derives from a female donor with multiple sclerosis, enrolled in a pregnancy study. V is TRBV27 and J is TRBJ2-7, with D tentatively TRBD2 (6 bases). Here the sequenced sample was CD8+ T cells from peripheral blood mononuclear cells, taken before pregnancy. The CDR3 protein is CASSFGGNEQYF. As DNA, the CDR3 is TGTGCCAGCAGCTTTGGCGGGAACGAGCAGTACTTC.